The 20 T cell receptor beta chains below all came from one sample that was sequenced in a study of cytomegalovirus exposure and HLA in healthy donors. TCRdb's table, derived via immunoSEQ multiplex PCR, lists solely in-frame clones and lacks some. The sample has 150,000 to 200,000 clones; 75% to 90% are singletons. Material: PBMCs. All receptors come from a man aged 18 to 29 in good health and CMV-seropositive.

The rearrangement uses TRBV6-5 and TRBJ1-1, with TRBD1 matching 9 bases. Germline CDR1 MNHEY, CDR2 SVGAGI. This CDR3 has 14 amino acids. Germline trimming cut 2 bases from V and 3 bases from J; bases unmatched to any gene: 1. The CDR3 DNA reads TGTGCCAGCAGTTACGGGACAGGGTACACTGAAGCTTTCTTT. Amino acid sequence: CASSYGTGYTEAFF.

The V and J genes are TRBV2 and TRBJ1-1; no clear D gene. The germline V gene encodes CDR1 SNHLY and CDR2 FYNNEI. The CDR3 has 13 amino acids. V shed 0 bases and J shed 7 bases, with 9 bases lying between them. DNA of the CDR3: TGTGCCAGCAGTGAAGCCTCGGCAGGTGAAGCTTTCTTT. This gives the protein CASSEASAGEAFF.

The J gene is TRBJ1-2, the V gene TRBV6-5; D gene unclear. Germline-derived CDR1 and CDR2 are MNHEY and SVGAGI. The ends were cut back, 6 bases at V and 6 bases at J, with 14 bases in the middle. This CDR3 is 13 amino acids long. As DNA, the CDR3 is TGTGCCAGCAGCTCCAACCTGGAGGATGGCTACACCTTC. This encodes CASSSNLEDGYTF.

This clone was recorded only once. The V call is TRBV4-1, the J call TRBJ2-3; D possibly corresponds to TRBD2 (6 bases). V lost 0 bases and J 1 base, leaving 8 bases between the germline ends. The CDR3 sequence is 15 residues long. The germline V gene encodes CDR1 MGHRA and CDR2 YSYEKL. CDR3 amino acids: CASSQEGGRTDTQYF. CDR3 bases: TGCGCCAGCAGCCAAGAGGGGGGACGCACAGATACGCAGTATTTT.

V is TRBV6-1 and J is TRBJ1-1, with unresolved D. The CDR3 length is 11 residues. Per germline, CDR1 MNHNS and CDR2 SASEGT. V gave up 7 bases and J gave up 4 bases, with 7 bases separating them. The CDR3 sequence is CASTLSTEAFF. DNA for the CDR3: TGTGCCAGCACCCTTAGCACTGAAGCTTTCTTT.

The count of this clone is one. The chain has TRBV18 and TRBJ2-7, with TRBD2 identical over 9 bases. This CDR3 has 14 residues. Germline V lookup: CDR1 KGHSH, CDR2 LQKENI. Germline trimming cut 6 bases from V and 4 bases from J; bases unmatched to any gene: 7. In DNA, the CDR3 is TGTGCCAGCTCGCTAGCGGGATCGCCTTACGAGCAGTACTTC. It translates to CASSLAGSPYEQYF.

This clone was counted once. The chain combines TRBV6-1 with TRBJ1-2; the D gene is possibly TRBD1 (6 bases). V lost 2 bases, J lost 6 bases, and 16 bases lay in between. CDR3 length equals 15 residues. From germline, CDR1 is MNHNS and CDR2 SASEGT. CDR3 nucleotides: TGTGCCAGCAGTGAATCACAGGGTGGTATTGATGGCTACACCTTC. Translating it yields CASSESQGGIDGYTF.

The chain recombines TRBV19 with TRBJ1-1; possibly TRBD1 for D (6 bases). V lost 3 bases and J 8 bases, leaving 13 bases between the germline ends. Germline V gives CDR1 LNHDA, CDR2 SQIVND (reference sequence). This CDR3 is built from 13 residues. The CDR3 DNA reads TGTGCCAGTAGTATCGAACAGGGTACGGAAGCTTTCTTT. Amino acid sequence: CASSIEQGTEAFF.

V usage is TRBV5-4 and J usage is TRBJ1-2, with D tentatively TRBD1 (6 bases). Germline values: CDR1 SGHNT, CDR2 YYREEE (reference sequence). The CDR3 covers 15 residues. Trimming took 4 bases from V and 2 from J, leaving 15 bases between them. CDR3 in amino acids: CASSTSRTGNYGYTF. The DNA for the CDR3 is TGTGCCAGCAGCACCTCGCGAACAGGGAACTATGGCTACACCTTC.

This clone was seen just once. The rearrangement links TRBV6-6 to TRBJ2-1; D is ambiguous. CDR1 is MNHNY, CDR2 SVGAGI, per germline (reference sequence). With 2 bases removed from V and 5 bases from J, the gap between germline ends came to 16 bases. CDR3 size: 16 residues. CDR3: CASSYVGFYLDNEQFF. CDR3 coding DNA: TGTGCCAGCAGTTACGTCGGGTTTTACTTGGACAATGAGCAGTTCTTC.

This rearrangement joins TRBV7-9 to TRBJ2-1, with 8 bases lining up with TRBD2. CDR1 SEHNR and CDR2 FQNEAQ come from the germline V gene (reference sequence). This CDR3 is built from 13 residues. Trimming at V came to 7 bases and at J to 10 bases, leaving 9 bases not matched to a gene. For the CDR3, the DNA is TGTGCCAGCACCCCAGCGGGAGTGGGGGAGCAGTTCTTC. This encodes CASTPAGVGEQFF.

The chain employs TRBV5-6 and TRBJ2-7; a possible D gene is TRBD2 (6 bases). The CDR3 length is 13 residues. Trimming cost V 1 base and J 5 bases, with 10 bases left between them. Germline loops: CDR1 SGHDT, CDR2 YYEEEE. CDR3 residues: CASSLPGGNEQYF. The CDR3 DNA reads TGTGCCAGCAGCTTGCCAGGAGGGAACGAGCAGTACTTC.

This chain uses TRBV28 with TRBJ1-3; no clear D. V shed 3 bases and J shed 0 bases, with 9 bases lying between them. CDR3 length: 15 residues. Germline V gene data show CDR1 as MDHEN and CDR2 as SYDVKM. CDR3 sequence: CASSFTLVSGNTIYF. Written as DNA, the CDR3 is TGTGCCAGCAGTTTTACTTTGGTCTCTGGAAACACCATATATTTT.

The chain uses TRBV5-1 and TRBJ2-7; D possibly corresponds to TRBD1 (7 bases). The germline V and J ends were trimmed by 4 bases and 7 bases, with 15 bases remaining between them. The germline V gene encodes CDR1 SGHRS and CDR2 YFSETQ. The CDR3 is 13 amino acids. In nucleotides, the CDR3 is TGCGCCAGCAGCGCGGGGACAGCCTGGGAGCAGTACTTC. Its translation is CASSAGTAWEQYF.

This chain uses TRBV14 with TRBJ2-3; unclear D gene. Trimming cost V 4 bases and J 0 bases, with 8 bases left between them. This CDR3 comprises 14 residues. CDR1 is SGHDN and CDR2 is FVKESK in the germline V gene. The CDR3 loop is CASSPFGSTDTQYF. Here the CDR3 DNA reads TGTGCCAGCAGCCCGTTCGGTAGCACAGATACGCAGTATTTT.

The rearrangement uses TRBV29-1 and TRBJ2-2, with TRBD1 matching 8 bases. The ends lost 7 bases at V and 3 bases at J; junction bases unmatched: 7. The CDR3 sequence is 14 residues long. Germline loops: CDR1 SQVTM, CDR2 ANQGSEA. In nucleotides, the CDR3 is TGCAGCGCAAAGACAGGGGAAGACACCGGGGAGCTGTTTTTT. Its translation: CSAKTGEDTGELFF.

The V gene is TRBV10-3, the J gene TRBJ1-1, with 7 bases aligning to TRBD1. V shed 6 bases and J 1 base; nucleotides not matched to a gene: 2. Germline CDR1 and CDR2: ENHRY and SYGVKD. This CDR3 has 13 amino acids. In DNA, the CDR3 is TGTGCCATCAGAGGGGGCCAGAACACTGAAGCTTTCTTT. This gives the protein CAIRGGQNTEAFF.

The chain joins TRBV6-1 to TRBJ2-7; 8 nucleotides align to TRBD1. CDR1 MNHNS and CDR2 SASEGT come from the germline V gene. J gave up 3 bases and V 10 bases, and 8 bases lay outside the gene matches. The length of the CDR3 is 13 residues. This CDR3 reads CATRQGIGYEQYF. The CDR3 DNA sequence: TGTGCCACCCGACAGGGGATCGGCTACGAGCAGTACTTC.

The chain has TRBV4-1 and TRBJ1-4, with 10 bases identical to TRBD1. This CDR3 is built from 16 residues. J was trimmed by 8 bases and V by 1 base; bases with no gene match: 7. CDR1 MGHRA and CDR2 YSYEKL come from the germline V gene. Written as DNA, the CDR3 is TGCGCCAGCAGCCAAGGACAGGGGGCGCCTAGGGAAAAACTGTTTTTT. This encodes CASSQGQGAPREKLFF.

J is TRBJ2-7 and V is TRBV19; 7 bases are shared with TRBD2. V trimming: 1 base; J trimming: 7 bases; junction bases outside the gene matches: 13. Germline CDR1 LNHDA, CDR2 SQIVND (reference sequence). This CDR3 has 16 amino acids. CDR3 sequence reads: CASSIAATSLHYEQYF. CDR3 DNA sequence: TGTGCCAGTAGTATAGCGGCGACTAGCCTCCATTATGAGCAGTACTTC.